These 16 T cell receptor beta chains were sequenced from one sample in a study of pediatric ulcerative colitis. Generated by immunoSEQ multiplex PCR, the TCRdb table keeps only in-frame clones and is missing some. This table holds around 40,000 clones, roughly 82% found once. One to two pinch biopsies were taken from the rectum during colonoscopy. The sequencing sample was made of gut tissue. These receptors were collected from a boy younger than 18 with severe ulcerative colitis.

This clone was observed once. This rearrangement joins TRBV14 to TRBJ1-1; D is unclear. This CDR3 contains 14 residues. With 0 bases removed from V and 1 base from J, the gap between germline ends came to 6 bases. Germline CDR1 is SGHDN and CDR2 is FVKESK. CDR3 amino acids: CASSQDGRNTEAFF. Written as DNA, the CDR3 is TGTGCCAGCAGCCAAGATGGTAGGAACACTGAAGCTTTCTTT.

The chain has TRBV5-6 and TRBJ1-4; no firm D call. The CDR3 loop spans 15 amino acids. CDR1 and CDR2 from the germline V gene are SGHDT and YYEEEE. The V end lost 1 base, the J end lost 1 base, and 8 bases lay between the germline ends. The CDR3 spells CASSLMDVTNEKLFF. In DNA form, the CDR3 reads TGTGCCAGCAGCTTGATGGATGTAACTAATGAAAAACTGTTTTTT. Drawing the rest from reference TRBV5-6 and TRBJ1-4, the complete variable domain is DAGVTQSPTHLIKTRGQQVTLRCSPKSGHDTVSWYQQALGQGPQFIFQYYEEEERQRGNFPDRFSGHQFPNYSSELNVNALLLGDSALYLCASSLMDVTNEKLFFGSGTQLSVL.

This clone was seen a single time. This same CDR3 is encoded by further DNA sequences in the sample. This rearrangement joins TRBV5-1 to TRBJ2-5, with a possible D match to TRBD2 (6 bases). The germline V and J ends were trimmed by 3 bases and 2 bases, with 14 bases remaining between them. CDR3 length: 15 residues. Germline V CDR1 and CDR2: SGHRS, YFSETQ. The CDR3 nucleotides read TGCGCCAGCAGCTCTGGGTGGGGGGAACAAGAGACCCAGTACTTC. Its translation is CASSSGWGEQETQYF. Full variable domain (remainder filled in from reference TRBV5-1 and TRBJ2-5): KAGVTQTPRYLIKTRGQQVTLSCSPISGHRSVSWYQQTPGQGLQFLFEYFSETQRNKGNFPGRFSGRQFSNSRSEMNVSTLELGDSALYLCASSSGWGEQETQYFGPGTRLLVL.

This rearrangement joins TRBV5-6 to TRBJ2-7, with TRBD1 matching 10 bases. Germline CDR1 and CDR2: SGHDT and YYEEEE. This CDR3 comprises 15 residues. V shed 4 bases and J 4 bases; nucleotides not matched to a gene: 8. CDR3 DNA: TGTGCCAGCAGCAGGACCGGGACAGGGGTATACGAGCAGTACTTC. It codes for CASSRTGTGVYEQYF.

This clone was seen only once. This chain connects TRBV4-1 to TRBJ1-3; possible D gene TRBD1, 6 bases. Germline CDR1 and CDR2: MGHRA and YSYEKL. V lost 0 bases to trimming and J lost 8 bases, with 20 bases between them. This CDR3 spans 17 amino acids. CDR3 sequence reads: CASSQDPSGNRGDTIYF. As DNA, the CDR3 is TGCGCCAGCAGCCAAGATCCTTCAGGGAATAGGGGGGACACCATATATTTT.

A single count supports this clone. This chain connects TRBV10-2 to TRBJ1-4; 8 positions agree with TRBD1. From germline, CDR1 is WSHSY and CDR2 SAAADI. The V and J ends lost 7 bases and 8 bases, in that order; junction bases with no gene match: 9. The CDR3 sequence is 14 residues long. CDR3 sequence: CASTGTGGEEKLFF. CDR3 sequence (DNA): TGCGCCAGCACCGGTACAGGGGGAGAAGAAAAACTGTTTTTT.

The CDR3 here is CASSQGQGEAFF. In nucleotides, the CDR3 is TGTGCCAGCAGTCAGGGACAGGGTGAAGCTTTCTTT. V is TRBV6-5 and J is TRBJ1-1; 9 bases fit TRBD1. CDR3 size: 12 residues. The germline V gene has CDR1 MNHEY and CDR2 SVGAGI. The J segment lost 7 bases and the V segment lost 5 bases, leaving 2 bases of the junction unmatched.

V and J are TRBV5-1 and TRBJ2-1, with unresolved D. The CDR3 runs 15 residues. V was clipped by 5 bases and J by 1 base, with 13 bases between them. Per the germline V gene, CDR1 is SGHRS and CDR2 is YFSETQ. The CDR3 spells CASRFWQTSYNEQFF. CDR3 in DNA: TGCGCCAGCAGATTTTGGCAGACATCCTACAATGAGCAGTTCTTC.

The chain uses TRBV18 and TRBJ1-1, with unresolved D. CDR3 size: 14 residues. V lost 2 bases, J lost 4 bases, and 11 bases lay in between. Germline assignment: CDR1 KGHSH and CDR2 LQKENI. CDR3 amino acids: CASSPSSRGTEAFF. The DNA for the CDR3 is TGTGCCAGCTCACCAAGCAGTCGGGGCACTGAAGCTTTCTTT.

The chain combines TRBV7-9 with TRBJ2-1; 7 bases are a match to TRBD2. Germline trimming cut 1 base from V and 3 bases from J; bases unmatched to any gene: 3. CDR1 is SEHNR, CDR2 FQNEAQ, per germline (reference sequence). This CDR3 contains 15 residues. As DNA, the CDR3 is TGTGCCAGCAGCTTAGGCGGGAGCCGCTACAATGAGCAGTTCTTC. This gives the protein CASSLGGSRYNEQFF. Supplemented by reference TRBV7-9 and TRBJ2-1, the full variable domain reads DTGVSQNPRHKITKRGQNVTFRCDPISEHNRLYWYRQTLGQGPEFLTYFQNEAQLEKSRLLSDRFSAERPKGSFSTLEIQRTEQGDSAMYLCASSLGGSRYNEQFFGPGTRLTVL.

The chain carries TRBV7-9 and TRBJ1-1, with unresolved D. V shed 2 bases and J shed 3 bases, with 10 bases lying between them. Germline V CDR1 and CDR2: SEHNR, FQNEAQ (reference sequence). This CDR3 is 14 amino acids long. The CDR3 loop is CASSLNPLYTEAFF. The CDR3 nucleotides are TGTGCCAGCAGCTTAAATCCCCTCTACACTGAAGCTTTCTTT.

The V gene is TRBV7-8, the J gene TRBJ1-2; maybe TRBD1 (6 bases). V was pared by 1 base and J by 5 bases, with 14 bases between. CDR3 length equals 15 residues. In germline, CDR1 is SGHVS, CDR2 FQNEAQ. The CDR3 DNA reads TGTGCCAGCAGCTTAGTTCTAGGGACACCGTATGGCTACACCTTC. Amino acid sequence: CASSLVLGTPYGYTF.

This chain connects TRBV7-2 to TRBJ1-1; D may be TRBD1 (6 bases). The V gene lost 2 bases and the J gene lost 7 bases, with 11 bases spanning the gap. CDR1 is SGHTA, CDR2 FQGNSA, per germline. This CDR3 spans 13 amino acids. For the CDR3, the DNA is TGTGCCAGCAGCTTAATTGGCAGGGGTGAAGCTTTCTTT. Translation: CASSLIGRGEAFF. The variable domain in full, completed from reference TRBV7-2 and TRBJ1-1, reads GAGVSQSPSNKVTEKGKDVELRCDPISGHTALYWYRQSLGQGLEFLIYFQGNSAPDKSGLPSDRFSAERTGGSVSTLTIQRTQQEDSAVYLCASSLIGRGEAFFGQGTRLTVV.

The genes are TRBV27 and TRBJ1-5; TRBD1 agrees at 8 bases. This CDR3 has 15 residues. The germline V gene encodes CDR1 MNHEY and CDR2 SMNVEV (reference sequence). V lost 7 bases to trimming and J lost 1 base; unmatched junction nucleotides: 6. The CDR3 DNA reads as TGTGCCAGCAACACAGGGGGTTCAAGCAATCAGCCCCAGCATTTT. The encoded protein is CASNTGGSSNQPQHF.

This clone was recorded a few times. The gene calls are TRBV6-5 and TRBJ2-2; 7 bases are a match to TRBD2. This CDR3 is built from 15 residues. In germline, CDR1 is MNHEY, CDR2 SVGAGI. V trimming: 5 bases; J trimming: 0 bases; junction bases outside the gene matches: 3. Written as DNA, the CDR3 is TGTGCCAGCAGTCCAGCGGGACCGAACACCGGGGAGCTGTTTTTT. Translation gives CASSPAGPNTGELFF.

The chain uses TRBV5-4 and TRBJ1-1; D gene ambiguous. Germline V CDR1 and CDR2: SGHNT, YYREEE (reference sequence). V was shortened by 4 bases and J by 11 bases, with 18 bases between the two germline ends. The CDR3 contains 13 residues. This CDR3 is CASSDVVGEEAFF. CDR3 sequence (DNA): TGTGCCAGCAGCGATGTGGTTGGAGAAGAGGCTTTCTTT. Based on the CDR3 plus reference TRBV5-4 and TRBJ1-1, the full variable domain is ETGVTQSPTHLIKTRGQQVTLRCSSQSGHNTVSWYQQALGQGPQFIFQYYREEENGRGNFPPRFSGLQFPNYSSELNVNALELDDSALYLCASSDVVGEEAFFGQGTRLTVV.